This entry lists 31 T cell receptor beta chains sequenced from one sample in a study of CD8+ T cells in alopecia areata (dated by TCRdb to the late 2010s). Library generation was performed with the immunoSEQ multiplex PCR assay. RNA was extracted from all samples and reverse transcribed into cDNA as template for TCR sequencing. This is the immuneACCESS table as TCRdb keeps it, with only in-frame sequences that have V and J called. A part of the clones is gone; compared with another copy, unresolved V genes explain less than half, and the rest is unexplained. This sample lists hundreds of thousands of clones; 66% were detected once. Over 1% of the sample lies in the top ten. The sample's treatment or condition label, decoded: oral pan-JAK inhibitor, 5-10 mg twice daily. The input for sequencing was CD4+ T cells sorted from blood, taken around week 44, from a patient treated with tofacitinib. Receptors were obtained from a human donor with alopecia areata.

The chain is built from TRBV7-2 and TRBJ1-5; 7 bases agree with TRBD1. This CDR3 is 14 amino acids long. Germline V CDR1 and CDR2: SGHTA, FQGNSA. The junction had 11 bases not matched to a gene; V was cut back by 5 bases and J by 10 bases. This CDR3 is CASSDRQGKQPQHF. As DNA, the CDR3 is TGTGCCAGCAGCGATCGACAGGGCAAGCAACCCCAGCATTTT.

The chain uses TRBV29-1 and TRBJ2-7; the match to TRBD1 covers 8 bases. This CDR3 is 13 amino acids long. V lost 6 bases, J lost 3 bases, and 7 bases stayed unmatched. The germline gives CDR1 SQVTM, CDR2 ANQGSEA. CDR3 in amino acids: CSVRNRGSYEQYF. The CDR3 DNA sequence: TGCAGCGTCCGAAACAGGGGGAGCTACGAGCAGTACTTC.

The J gene is TRBJ2-7, the V gene TRBV29-1; unclear D gene. CDR3 size: 10 residues. CDR1 is SQVTM and CDR2 is ANQGSEA in the germline V gene. V gave up 5 bases and J gave up 3 bases, with 5 bases separating them. The CDR3 DNA reads as TGCAGCGTTTTAGACTACGAGCAGTACTTC. Translating it yields CSVLDYEQYF.

This clone was observed a few times. The chain links TRBV6-1 to TRBJ2-1; 9 positions agree with TRBD2. The CDR3 is made up of 14 amino acids. In germline, CDR1 is MNHNS, CDR2 SASEGT. The V gene end was trimmed by 3 bases and the J gene end by 9 bases; junction bases not matched to a gene: 6. This CDR3 is CASSDISGSSEQFF. In DNA, the CDR3 is TGTGCCAGCAGTGACATTAGCGGGAGTAGTGAGCAGTTCTTC.

The CDR3 region is CATSRDSSVSYEQYF. CDR3 DNA sequence: TGTGCCACCAGCAGAGATTCGTCAGTTTCCTACGAGCAGTACTTC. V usage is TRBV15 and J usage is TRBJ2-7; D gene unclear. Trimming took off 0 bases at V and 1 base at J, with 10 bases between the two ends. Germline CDR1 LNHNV, CDR2 YYDKDF (reference sequence). The CDR3 is 15 amino acids.

This clone was found once. This chain joins TRBV9 and TRBJ2-7; D gene ambiguous. CDR1 SGDLS and CDR2 YYNGEE come from the germline V gene. The CDR3 contains 14 residues. The V and J ends lost 0 bases and 4 bases respectively, with 11 bases between them. CDR3 DNA: TGTGCCAGCAGCGTAGGCGGTTCTGAGTACGAGCAGTACTTC. This translates into CASSVGGSEYEQYF. The whole variable domain, filled in from reference TRBV9 and TRBJ2-7, reads DSGVTQTPKHLITATGQRVTLRCSPRSGDLSVYWYQQSLDQGLQFLIQYYNGEERAKGNILERFSAQQFPDLHSELNLSSLELGDSALYFCASSVGGSEYEQYFGPGTRLTVT.

This clone was found a few times. This chain uses TRBV7-9 with TRBJ2-2; 8 bases line up with TRBD1. The CDR3 is made up of 16 amino acids. Germline loops: CDR1 SEHNR, CDR2 FQNEAQ (reference sequence). The trim removed 5 bases at V and 7 bases at J, leaving 12 bases unmatched. This CDR3 reads CASSLGTGRVGGELFF. The CDR3 coding sequence is TGTGCCAGCAGCCTCGGGACAGGAAGAGTCGGCGGGGAGCTGTTTTTT. The complete variable domain, with remaining parts taken from reference TRBV7-9 and TRBJ2-2, reads DTGVSQNPRHKITKRGQNVTFRCDPISEHNRLYWYRQTLGQGPEFLTYFQNEAQLEKSRLLSDRFSAERPKGSFSTLEIQRTEQGDSAMYLCASSLGTGRVGGELFFGEGSRLTVL.

The chain joins TRBV9 to TRBJ2-7; the D is unclear. CDR3 size: 11 residues. CDR1 is SGDLS and CDR2 is YYNGEE in the germline V gene. V was shortened by 7 bases and J by 10 bases, with 15 bases between the two germline ends. The CDR3 region is CASRTARSQYF. DNA for the CDR3: TGTGCCAGCCGCACCGCCAGGTCTCAGTACTTC.

This clone appeared many times. The rearrangement links TRBV4-3 to TRBJ2-7; 7 bases match TRBD1. CDR1 and CDR2 (germline): LGHNA, YSLEER. The CDR3 loop spans 12 amino acids. The trim removed 4 bases at V and 7 bases at J, leaving 4 bases unmatched. The CDR3 DNA follows: TGCGCCAGCAGCCGGGTACAGGGGGAGCAGTACTTC. Translated, it gives CASSRVQGEQYF.

The sample holds many counts of this clone. J is TRBJ1-1 and V is TRBV7-8; TRBD1 aligns across 9 bases. With 5 bases clipped from V and 2 bases from J, the junction kept 6 bases outside the gene matches. The CDR3 is made up of 15 amino acids. The germline gives CDR1 SGHVS, CDR2 FQNEAQ. Here the CDR3 reads CASSVGQGVNTEAFF. The CDR3 DNA is TGTGCCAGCAGCGTGGGACAGGGAGTAAACACTGAAGCTTTCTTT.

The rearrangement uses TRBV5-4 and TRBJ2-7; 8 positions match TRBD2. CDR3 size: 16 residues. The germline CDR1 and CDR2 sequences are SGHNT and YYREEE (reference sequence). V shed 4 bases, J shed 0 bases, and the junction held 9 bases outside the gene matches. CDR3: CASSPGGPRYSYEQYF. The CDR3 DNA follows: TGTGCCAGCAGCCCGGGGGGGCCCCGCTACTCCTACGAGCAGTACTTC. The full variable domain, with the rest looked up from reference TRBV5-4 and TRBJ2-7, is ETGVTQSPTHLIKTRGQQVTLRCSSQSGHNTVSWYQQALGQGPQFIFQYYREEENGRGNFPPRFSGLQFPNYSSELNVNALELDDSALYLCASSPGGPRYSYEQYFGPGTRLTVT.

The chain is built from TRBV5-6 and TRBJ2-7; perhaps TRBD1 as D (6 bases). The CDR3 loop spans 16 amino acids. From germline, CDR1 is SGHDT and CDR2 YYEEEE. The V gene lost 4 bases and the J gene lost 0 bases, with 17 bases spanning the gap. CDR3 in amino acids: CASSVFNRDNSYEQYF. The CDR3 region has the DNA TGTGCCAGCAGCGTATTTAACCGGGACAACTCCTACGAGCAGTACTTC.

The chain couples TRBV29-1 to TRBJ1-5; D ambiguous. Trimming stripped 4 bases from V and 2 bases from J, with 12 bases between. CDR1 and CDR2 (germline): SQVTM, ANQGSEA. The CDR3 is 14 residues long. In DNA, the CDR3 is TGCAGCGTTGCGGCAGGTCGGGGCAATCAGCCCCAGCATTTT. Amino acid sequence: CSVAAGRGNQPQHF. Full variable domain (remainder filled in from reference TRBV29-1 and TRBJ1-5): SAVISQKPSRDICQRGTSLTIQCQVDSQVTMMFWYRQQPGQSLTLIATANQGSEATYESGFVIDKFPISRPNLTFSTLTVSNMSPEDSSIYLCSVAAGRGNQPQHFGDGTRLSIL.

J is TRBJ1-2 and V is TRBV25-1, with TRBD1 matching over 7 bases. The trim removed 4 bases at V and 2 bases at J, leaving 10 bases unmatched. The CDR3 extends over 16 amino acids. Germline CDR1 and CDR2: MGHDK and SYGVNS. The CDR3 DNA reads as TGTGCCAGCAGTGCACCCGCGGGACAGTTCAACTATGGCTACACCTTC. Its translation: CASSAPAGQFNYGYTF.

This clone was found a few times. The chain employs TRBV15 and TRBJ2-1, with 10 bases that match TRBD2. The CDR3 extends over 16 amino acids. The germline CDR1 and CDR2 sequences are LNHNV and YYDKDF (reference sequence). V was clipped by 0 bases and J by 6 bases; unmatched bases: 5. This chain's CDR3 is CATSRDPGLAFNEQFF. As DNA, the CDR3 is TGTGCCACCAGCAGAGATCCGGGACTAGCGTTCAATGAGCAGTTCTTC.

This clone was observed once. CDR3 loop: CASSGRILSGGQFF. The CDR3 coding sequence is TGTGCCAGCAGCGGACGGATTCTTAGCGGGGGGCAGTTCTTC. The chain uses TRBV9 and TRBJ2-1; 9 positions agree with TRBD2. The V segment lost 3 bases and the J segment 12 bases; nucleotides outside the gene matches: 10. In germline, CDR1 is SGDLS, CDR2 YYNGEE. The CDR3 loop spans 14 amino acids.

This clone came up a few times. The V gene is TRBV11-2, the J gene TRBJ2-5, with 11 bases fitting TRBD2. With V trimmed by 3 bases and J by 3 bases, 6 bases remained unmatched. Germline V gives CDR1 SGHAT, CDR2 FQNNGV. The length of the CDR3 is 16 residues. The CDR3 bases are TGTGCCAGCAGCTTTTCTAGCGGGGGGTACGAAGAGACCCAGTACTTC. Protein: CASSFSSGGYEETQYF.

This clone has a handful of counts. The chain recombines TRBV2 with TRBJ2-7, with TRBD2 matching over 9 bases. The CDR3 loop spans 15 amino acids. V was clipped by 6 bases and J by 4 bases; unmatched bases: 10. Germline lookup yields CDR1 SNHLY and CDR2 FYNNEI. CDR3 bases: TGTGCCAGCAGAAACGAGCTAGCGGGGACATACGAGCAGTACTTC. Translated, it gives CASRNELAGTYEQYF.

The chain recombines TRBV6-5 with TRBJ1-6; D call uncertain. Trimming left V 7 bases short and J 9 bases short, with 16 bases between. The CDR3 spans 14 residues. Germline values: CDR1 MNHEY, CDR2 SVGAGI. Here the CDR3 DNA reads TGTGCCAGCAAAGTTGCGAGCGGTGGTTCACCCCTCCACTTT. Amino acids: CASKVASGGSPLHF.

The chain combines TRBV27 with TRBJ1-1; TRBD1 might be the D (5 bases). With 5 bases removed from V and 1 base from J, the gap between germline ends came to 17 bases. CDR3 length: 16 amino acids. Germline values: CDR1 MNHEY, CDR2 SMNVEV (reference sequence). The CDR3 nucleotides are TGTGCCAGCAGTACCCTAACGGGACCCCCGAACACTGAAGCTTTCTTT. This codes for CASSTLTGPPNTEAFF.

The chain couples TRBV5-1 to TRBJ2-7, with D perhaps being TRBD1 or TRBD2 (5 bases each). V was clipped by 4 bases and J by 7 bases, with 12 bases between them. This CDR3 spans 12 amino acids. Germline V gene data show CDR1 as SGHRS and CDR2 as YFSETQ. As DNA, the CDR3 is TGCGCCAGCAGCCCCCAGAGGGGAGAGCAGTACTTC. Translating it yields CASSPQRGEQYF.

This clone has more than one count but fewer than ten. J is TRBJ2-3 and V is TRBV6-6, with 8 bases aligning to TRBD2. The CDR3 is 14 residues long. Germline lookup yields CDR1 MNHNY and CDR2 SVGAGI (reference sequence). The V gene end was trimmed by 8 bases and the J gene end by 5 bases; junction bases not matched to a gene: 9. The CDR3 DNA sequence: TGTGCCAGCGTTCCTAGCGGGCGCGGAGATACGCAGTATTTT. It translates to CASVPSGRGDTQYF.

The gene calls are TRBV2 and TRBJ2-5; 10 nucleotides agree with TRBD2. Trimming cost V 3 bases and J 4 bases; bases outside gene matches: 2. Germline loops: CDR1 SNHLY, CDR2 FYNNEI. This CDR3 is 14 amino acids long. The CDR3 here is CASSESSGGETQYF. The CDR3 DNA reads TGTGCCAGCAGTGAGTCTAGCGGGGGAGAGACCCAGTACTTC.

V is TRBV2 and J is TRBJ2-5; no clear D gene. The CDR3 sequence is 13 residues long. CDR1 and CDR2 from the germline V gene are SNHLY and FYNNEI. V was clipped by 5 bases and J by 5 bases, with 12 bases between them. The CDR3 nucleotides are TGTGCCAGCAGTCCCCTGGGTAGGGAGACCCAGTACTTC. Amino acids: CASSPLGRETQYF.

The rearrangement links TRBV29-1 to TRBJ1-2; D remains ambiguous. The CDR3 runs to 12 residues. Trimming took off 4 bases at V and 5 bases at J, with 11 bases between the two ends. Germline V lookup: CDR1 SQVTM, CDR2 ANQGSEA. CDR3 DNA: TGCAGCGTTGTGCGTTCGGAGTATGGCTACACCTTC. It encodes CSVVRSEYGYTF. Together with reference TRBV29-1 and TRBJ1-2, the CDR3 gives the full variable domain: SAVISQKPSRDICQRGTSLTIQCQVDSQVTMMFWYRQQPGQSLTLIATANQGSEATYESGFVIDKFPISRPNLTFSTLTVSNMSPEDSSIYLCSVVRSEYGYTFGSGTRLTVV.

The rearrangement joins TRBV15 to TRBJ1-2, with a possible D match to TRBD1 (6 bases). Looked up from germline, CDR1 is LNHNV and CDR2 is YYDKDF (reference sequence). The V gene lost 8 bases and the J gene lost 8 bases, with 15 bases spanning the gap. The CDR3 loop spans 12 amino acids. DNA of the CDR3: TGTGCCACCTCACAGGGCGAAGTGGGCTACACCTTC. It translates to CATSQGEVGYTF.

The chain joins TRBV30 to TRBJ1-2, with no clear D. Looked up from germline, CDR1 is GTSNPN and CDR2 is SVGIG (reference sequence). V was shortened by 1 base and J by 5 bases, with 5 bases between the two germline ends. This CDR3 is 11 amino acids long. The CDR3 is CAWSDRYGYTF. DNA for the CDR3: TGTGCCTGGAGTGATAGGTATGGCTACACCTTC.

The genes are TRBV25-1 and TRBJ1-4, with D possibly matching TRBD1 (6 bases). CDR1 is MGHDK, CDR2 SYGVNS, per germline. The CDR3 length is 13 residues. The V gene lost 10 bases and the J gene lost 2 bases, with 11 bases spanning the gap. The CDR3 DNA sequence: TGTGCCACACTTCAGGGGACTAATGAAAAACTGTTTTTT. It yields the protein CATLQGTNEKLFF.

The chain combines TRBV10-2 with TRBJ2-1, with 8 nucleotides matching TRBD1. Losses at the gene ends were 6 bases for V and 9 bases for J; bases not matched to a gene: 19. The CDR3 is 17 residues long. Germline CDR1 WSHSY, CDR2 SAAADI. CDR3 protein: CASSPSKRTGWLAEQFF. Written as DNA, the CDR3 is TGCGCCAGCAGCCCCTCGAAGAGGACAGGGTGGTTGGCTGAGCAGTTCTTC.

The rearrangement uses TRBV6-6 and TRBJ1-2, with no clear D. The germline V and J ends were trimmed by 6 bases and 8 bases, with 19 bases remaining between them. The CDR3 extends over 14 amino acids. The germline V gene has CDR1 MNHNY and CDR2 SVGAGI (reference sequence). The DNA for the CDR3 is TGTGCCAGCAGGCAATACGGACCGGAAGGGGGCTACACCTTC. The encoded protein is CASRQYGPEGGYTF.

The chain uses TRBV19 and TRBJ2-7; a possible D gene is TRBD2 (6 bases). The CDR3 extends over 15 amino acids. Trimming pared 3 bases from V and 6 bases from J, leaving 18 bases between. Per germline, CDR1 LNHDA and CDR2 SQIVND (reference sequence). CDR3 region: CASSIRGGSPIEQYF. DNA of the CDR3: TGTGCCAGTAGTATTCGGGGAGGCTCGCCCATCGAGCAGTACTTC.